This is a list of T cell receptor beta chains from one sample in a study of blood T cell repertoires in COVID-19. This table comes from immunoSEQ multiplex PCR, and its TCRdb copy is limited to in-frame clones, with some not included. This table holds approximately 46,000 clones, about 86% found once. Sample: peripheral blood. The receptors derive from an elderly woman with COVID-19, enrolled during active disease. The CDR3 runs from the conserved cysteine through the conserved F or W. Fields, in order: J gene, V gene, D gene, clone size, CDR3 protein, CDR3 DNA. D genes are given only for firm matches. Clone sizes are given selectively: once, few, many, or a class where the clone is expanded.

TRBJ2-2 TRBV19 NA few CAASGFLTGELFF TGTGCCGCCTCGGGATTCTTAACCGGGGAGCTGTTTTTT
TRBJ1-2 TRBV10-3 TRBD1 NA CAISGSTGDYGYTF TGTGCCATCAGTGGATCGACAGGGGATTATGGTTACACCTTC
TRBJ2-3 TRBV6-5 TRBD1 NA CASSYQDRPDTQYF TGTGCCAGCAGTTACCAGGACAGGCCAGATACGCAGTATTTT
TRBJ2-7 TRBV5-4 NA NA CASSRDTTYEQYF TGTGCCAGCAGCCGGGACACCACCTACGAGCAGTACTTC
TRBJ2-7 TRBV27 NA NA CASSPVQGGSYEQYF TGTGCCAGCAGCCCAGTGCAGGGAGGATCCTACGAGCAGTACTTC
TRBJ1-1 TRBV5-4 NA NA CASSLYTEAFF TGTGCCAGCAGCCTTTATACTGAAGCTTTCTTT
TRBJ1-2 TRBV10-1 TRBD1 few CASSAPGQDDYGYTF TGCGCCAGCAGTGCGCCCGGACAGGATGACTATGGCTACACCTTC
TRBJ2-7 TRBV5-5 TRBD1 NA CASSLGTGPYEQYF TGTGCCAGCAGCTTAGGGACAGGTCCCTACGAGCAATACTTC
TRBJ1-5 TRBV5-1 TRBD1 once CASSLGQGGNQPQHF TGCGCCAGCAGCTTGGGACAGGGTGGGAATCAGCCCCAGCATTTT
TRBJ2-1 TRBV18 TRBD2 NA CASSSSLAVYNEQFF TGTGCCAGCTCAAGTTCACTAGCGGTTTACAATGAGCAGTTCTTC
TRBJ2-1 TRBV27 NA NA CASSTGTPYNEQFF TGTGCCAGCAGTACCGGGACACCCTACAATGAGCAGTTCTTC
TRBJ2-1 TRBV14 NA NA CASSSPRTAYNEQFF TGTGCCAGCAGCTCCCCCAGGACAGCATACAATGAGCAGTTCTTC
TRBJ2-5 TRBV11-1 NA NA CASSLTQGQETQYF TGTGCCAGCAGTCTAACTCAGGGTCAAGAGACCCAGTACTTC
TRBJ2-1 TRBV30 TRBD1 NA CAWRTGFFYNEQFF TGTGCCTGGCGGACAGGGTTTTTCTACAATGAGCAGTTCTTC
TRBJ1-1 TRBV14 NA NA CASRPTGYTEAFF TGTGCCAGCAGACCTACAGGCTACACTGAAGCTTTCTTT
TRBJ2-4 TRBV27 TRBD2 NA CASSVSGVAKNIQYF TGTGCCAGCAGTGTTAGCGGGGTAGCCAAAAACATTCAGTACTTC
TRBJ2-7 TRBV19 TRBD1 NA CASSENRGSYEQYF TGTGCCAGTAGCGAGAACAGGGGTTCGTACGAGCAGTACTTC
TRBJ1-2 TRBV28 NA few CASSSLTSMNYGYTF TGTGCCAGCAGTTCCCTAACCTCCATGAACTATGGCTACACCTTC
TRBJ2-7 TRBV3-1/TRBV3-2 NA NA CASSQEGTGEPLKEQYF TGTGCCAGCAGCCAAGAGGGAACGGGAGAGCCCCTTAAGGAGCAGTACTTC
TRBJ2-7 TRBV7-8 NA NA CASTLQKGAYEQYF TGTGCCAGCACCCTCCAGAAGGGGGCCTACGAGCAGTACTTC
TRBJ2-3 TRBV3-1/TRBV3-2 NA NA CASSQGRSTDTQYF TGTGCCAGCAGCCAAGGCAGGAGCACAGATACGCAGTATTTT
TRBJ1-1 TRBV6-5 TRBD1 NA CASIPGQGAGTEAFF TGTGCCAGCATCCCGGGACAGGGGGCTGGGACTGAAGCTTTCTTT
TRBJ2-1 TRBV30 NA few CAWSVFSGNNEQFF TGTGCCTGGAGTGTATTCTCGGGGAACAATGAGCAGTTCTTC
TRBJ2-1 TRBV7-6 NA NA CASSVLNEQFF TGTGCCAGCAGCGTCCTGAATGAGCAGTTCTTC
TRBJ2-7 TRBV9 TRBD2 NA CASSVQGQVGLDRDEQYF TGTGCCAGCAGCGTCCAGGGCCAAGTGGGACTAGACCGAGACGAGCAGTACTTC
TRBJ2-2 TRBV7-9 TRBD1 few CASSLWDSPGTGELFF TGTGCCAGCAGCCTATGGGACAGCCCGGGCACCGGGGAGCTGTTTTTT
TRBJ2-5 TRBV11-2 NA NA CASSAATGVETQYF TGTGCCAGCAGCGCCGCCACCGGGGTTGAGACCCAGTACTTC
TRBJ2-7 TRBV19 TRBD1 NA CASSIRGQNSYEQYF TGTGCCAGTAGTATCCGGGGACAGAACTCCTACGAGCAGTACTTC
TRBJ2-7 TRBV6-5 NA once CASTPGTLSSYEQYF TGTGCCAGTACCCCCGGGACTCTGAGCTCCTACGAGCAGTACTTC
TRBJ1-1 TRBV7-9 TRBD1 few CASSFDYDRTGLKDTEAFF TGTGCCAGCAGCTTCGACTACGATCGGACAGGGTTGAAGGACACTGAAGCTTTCTTT
TRBJ2-3 TRBV24-1 TRBD2 NA CATSDHTSGNTDTQYF TGTGCCACCAGTGACCACACTAGCGGGAACACAGATACGCAGTATTTT